The 10 T cell receptor beta chains presented below share a single source sample, sequenced in a study of CD8 T cells in ankylosing spondylitis. TCRdb reprocessed the 5' RACE reads with MiXCR, giving one entry per CDR3 protein. Among about 360,000 distinct CDR3 sequences listed, roughly 20% were seen once. Sequenced input: blood, either unsorted or a sorted T cell fraction (not recorded which). Every receptor here comes from a male donor with ankylosing spondylitis or in good health (not recorded which).

The chain has TRBV6-1 and TRBJ2-3, with D possibly called TRBD1 or TRBD2 (5 bases each). Germline V gives CDR1 MNHNS, CDR2 SASEGT. With 7 bases removed from V and 0 bases from J, the gap between germline ends came to 14 bases. CDR3 length equals 15 residues. CDR3: CASTAPGLSTDTQYF. The DNA of the CDR3 is TGTGCCAGCACTGCCCCGGGGCTGAGCACAGATACGCAGTATTTT.

This clonotype was counted a few times. The V and J genes are TRBV5-1 and TRBJ2-1, with D perhaps TRBD2 (6 bases). CDR1 SGHRS and CDR2 YFSETQ come from the germline V gene. Between the trimmed V and J ends, which lost 3 bases and 6 bases, there was a span of 10 bases. The CDR3 runs to 13 residues. The CDR3 region has the DNA TGCGCCAGCAGCTCGTGGGGGGTCAATGAGCAGTTCTTC. It encodes CASSSWGVNEQFF.

The chain uses TRBV11-2 and TRBJ2-5; TRBD2 might be the D (6 bases). The CDR3 covers 14 residues. V was cut by 1 base and J by 5 bases, with 11 bases left in between. Germline lookup yields CDR1 SGHAT and CDR2 FQNNGV. CDR3 sequence (DNA): TGTGCCAGCAGCTTAGTCCCTGGGGGGGAGACCCAGTACTTC. This encodes CASSLVPGGETQYF.

The chain links TRBV12-3 or TRBV12-4 to TRBJ2-5; no firm D call. The CDR3 sequence is 13 residues long. The V and J ends lost 4 bases and 2 bases respectively, with 8 bases between them. CDR3 in amino acids: CASSYLYQETQYF. In nucleotides, the CDR3 is TGTGCCAGCAGTTATCTCTATCAAGAGACCCAGTACTTC.

The chain is built from TRBV12-3 or TRBV12-4 and TRBJ1-1, with D possibly matching TRBD1 (6 bases). Trimming cost V 3 bases and J 6 bases, with 14 bases left between them. This CDR3 has 14 residues. In DNA, the CDR3 is TGTGCCAGCAGTTTCAGGCAGGGGATCTCTGAAGCTTTCTTT. Protein sequence: CASSFRQGISEAFF.

This rearrangement joins TRBV20-1 to TRBJ2-7, with 8 bases matching TRBD1. V shed 0 bases, J shed 3 bases, and the junction held 10 bases outside the gene matches. The CDR3 spans 16 residues. Looked up from germline, CDR1 is DFQATT and CDR2 is SNEGSKA (reference sequence). The CDR3 spells CSARDVWGTGGYEQYF. The DNA for the CDR3 is TGCAGTGCTAGAGATGTATGGGGGACAGGAGGCTACGAGCAGTACTTC.

V gene TRBV30 combines with J gene TRBJ2-3; 11 nucleotides align to TRBD2. Germline V CDR1 and CDR2: GTSNPN, SVGIG (reference sequence). This CDR3 is built from 17 residues. The V gene end was trimmed by 3 bases and the J gene end by 4 bases; junction bases not matched to a gene: 12. For the CDR3, the DNA is TGTGCCTGGAGCGATCTAGCGGGGGGTCGGGCGGCAGATACGCAGTATTTT. Protein product: CAWSDLAGGRAADTQYF.

This clonotype appeared a few times. This sequence joins TRBV14 and TRBJ1-2; D is ambiguous. Germline V CDR1 and CDR2: SGHDN, FVKESK. V shed 0 bases and J shed 4 bases, with 6 bases lying between them. This CDR3 has 13 amino acids. CDR3 in amino acids: CASSQEGSYGYTF. In DNA form, the CDR3 reads TGTGCCAGCAGCCAAGAAGGTTCCTATGGCTACACCTTC.

CDR3 DNA: TGCAGTGCTAAAGGTTTCTCCTACGAGCAGTACTTC. Protein product: CSAKGFSYEQYF. The V gene is TRBV20-1, the J gene TRBJ2-7, with unresolved D. Trimming left V 4 bases short and J 0 bases short, with 7 bases between. This CDR3 has 12 residues. Germline V lookup: CDR1 DFQATT, CDR2 SNEGSKA (reference sequence).

The chain carries TRBV7-6 and TRBJ2-7; the match to TRBD1 covers 8 bases. This CDR3 comprises 16 residues. The germline V gene has CDR1 SGHVS and CDR2 FNYEAQ. J gave up 2 bases and V 3 bases, and 9 bases lay outside the gene matches. As DNA, the CDR3 is TGTGCCAGCAGCTTTGCGCCGGAGACAGGGGCCTACGAGCAGTACTTC. It yields the protein CASSFAPETGAYEQYF.